The present TCR beta chain was sequenced within a study of immune cell composition in non-small cell lung cancer. Study conclusions and caveats: Smoking pack-years did not significantly correlate with tumour TCR-beta clonality. In adenocarcinoma, maximal tumour-associated clone frequency tracked TIL tumour reactivity. Tumour-reactive clones were not shown to match dominant in vivo tumour clones.

A note on this clone: No antigen is known for it.

Profiled with immunoSEQ multiplex PCR; TCRdb holds only in-frame clones, not every one. Among some 2,600 clones listed, about 85% were seen once. The CDR3 has 14 amino acids. Trimming pared 6 bases from V and 3 bases from J, leaving 12 bases between. The germline V gene has CDR1 SNHLY and CDR2 FYNNEI. This receptor was taken from a human donor with non-small cell lung cancer. Sequences were obtained from lung tumor tissue. The V gene is TRBV2, the J gene TRBJ1-5; no clear D. CDR3 residues: CASSVGRTNQPQHF. The CDR3 bases are TGTGCCAGCAGCGTGGGGAGGACCAATCAGCCCCAGCATTTT.